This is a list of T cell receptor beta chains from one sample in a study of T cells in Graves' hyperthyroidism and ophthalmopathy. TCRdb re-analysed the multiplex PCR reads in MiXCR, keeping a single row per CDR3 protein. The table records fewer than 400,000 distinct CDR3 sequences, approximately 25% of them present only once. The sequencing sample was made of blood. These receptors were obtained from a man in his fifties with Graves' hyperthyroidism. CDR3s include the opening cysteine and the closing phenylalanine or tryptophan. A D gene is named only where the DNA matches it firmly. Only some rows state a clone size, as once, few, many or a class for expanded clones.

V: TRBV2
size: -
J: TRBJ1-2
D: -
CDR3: CASSEGASGDGYTF
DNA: TGTGCCAGCAGTGAGGGAGCAAGCGGAGATGGCTACACCTTC

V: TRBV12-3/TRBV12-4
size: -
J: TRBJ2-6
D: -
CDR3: CASRFRASGANVLTF
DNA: TGTGCCAGCAGGTTCAGGGCCTCTGGGGCCAACGTCCTGACTTTC

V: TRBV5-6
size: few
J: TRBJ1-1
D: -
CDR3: CASSFWGDDEAFF
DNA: TGTGCCAGCAGCTTTTGGGGGGACGATGAAGCTTTCTTT

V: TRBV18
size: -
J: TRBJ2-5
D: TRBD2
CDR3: CASSPGELAGGGTQYF
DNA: TGTGCCAGCTCACCAGGGGAACTAGCGGGAGGAGGGACCCAGTACTTC

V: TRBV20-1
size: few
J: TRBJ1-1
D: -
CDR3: CSARRQVGAAGNTEAFF
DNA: TGCAGTGCTAGAAGGCAGGTCGGGGCCGCCGGGAACACTGAAGCTTTCTTT

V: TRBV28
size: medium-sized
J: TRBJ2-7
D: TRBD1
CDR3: CASSTPGTGWHEQYF
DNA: TGTGCCAGCAGCACCCCGGGGACAGGGTGGCACGAGCAGTACTTC

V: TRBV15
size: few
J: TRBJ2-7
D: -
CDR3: CATSGMLGVPYEQYF
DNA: TGTGCCACCAGCGGGATGCTCGGGGTTCCCTACGAGCAGTACTTC

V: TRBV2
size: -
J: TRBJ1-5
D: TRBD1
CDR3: CASGQDPSPLAPQHF
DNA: TGTGCCAGCGGACAGGACCCAAGTCCCCTAGCGCCCCAGCATTTT

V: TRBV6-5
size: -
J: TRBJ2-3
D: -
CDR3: CASSYSSRTDTQYF
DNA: TGTGCCAGCAGTTACTCGAGTCGGACAGATACGCAGTATTTT

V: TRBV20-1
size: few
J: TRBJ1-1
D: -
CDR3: CSANPGGGGNTEAFF
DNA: TGCAGTGCTAACCCCGGTGGAGGCGGGAACACTGAAGCTTTCTTT

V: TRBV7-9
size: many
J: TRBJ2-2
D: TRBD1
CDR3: CASSLATGGIGELFF
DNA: TGTGCCAGCAGCTTAGCAACAGGGGGCATCGGGGAGCTGTTTTTT